The 2 T cell receptor beta chains below were found in one sample sequenced in a study of blood T cell repertoires in COVID-19. Assay used: immunoSEQ multiplex PCR; TCRdb lists only in-frame clones, some missing. This table holds some 50,000 clones, roughly 80% found once. The material sequenced was peripheral blood. These receptors all stem from a man aged 50-59 years with acute or convalescent COVID-19.

The chain couples TRBV3-1 (or the pseudogene TRBV3-2) to TRBJ1-2, with 8 bases lining up with TRBD1. The CDR3 is 14 residues long. Germline V CDR1 and CDR2: LGHDT, YNNKEL (reference sequence). The trim removed 1 base at V and 8 bases at J, leaving 6 bases unmatched. The CDR3 loop is CASSQGTGQGGYTF. The CDR3 nucleotides read TGTGCCAGCAGCCAAGGGACCGGACAGGGAGGCTACACCTTC.

V is TRBV15 and J is TRBJ2-7, with D possibly matching TRBD2 (6 bases). The CDR3 is 15 amino acids. Trimming pared 0 bases from V and 4 bases from J, leaving 13 bases between. The germline CDR1 and CDR2 sequences are LNHNV and YYDKDF (reference sequence). Written as DNA, the CDR3 is TGTGCCACCAGCAGAGATCCAACGGGAGCTTACGAGCAGTACTTC. As protein: CATSRDPTGAYEQYF.